This note documents a single TCR beta chain sequence. The antigen is not known. This entry belongs to a study of shared clonotypes between healthy human individuals. The overall study: Donors had three CD4 naive, three CD4 memory, two CD8 naive and one CD8 memory plate apiece. Study outcomes and limitations: Shared clonotypes: approximately 5.3% naive CD4, around 3.4% naive CD8, roughly 2.4% memory CD4, about 0.41% memory CD8.

In the authors' methods: ImmunoSEQ yielded junction-only sequences lacking quality scores, so filtering differed. Data came from immunoSEQ multiplex PCR; TCRdb stores just in-frame clones and leaves some out. V, J and clone size derive from that table, while D and trimming were established from the DNA sequence. This table has nearly 2 million clones, about 95% appearing once. V was cut by 4 bases and J by 1 base, with 16 bases left in between. Germline loops: CDR1 MNHNS, CDR2 SASEGT. CDR3 length: 16 amino acids. Naive-designated CD8 cells lacked CD45RO, were positively enriched for CCR7, and omitted terminally differentiated effector memory CD45RA+ cells. Those who donated, Caucasian adults without exception, all lived in Nashville, Tennessee.

V and J are TRBV6-1 and TRBJ1-2; perhaps TRBD1 as D (5 bases). The origin of this receptor is a man aged 18 to 29 in good health. The sequenced sample consisted of naive CD8+ T cells sorted from blood. CDR3 nucleotides: TGTGCCAGCAGTGGGTGGGGCGGGGAGGTTAACTATGGCTACACCTTC. It specifies CASSGWGGEVNYGYTF.